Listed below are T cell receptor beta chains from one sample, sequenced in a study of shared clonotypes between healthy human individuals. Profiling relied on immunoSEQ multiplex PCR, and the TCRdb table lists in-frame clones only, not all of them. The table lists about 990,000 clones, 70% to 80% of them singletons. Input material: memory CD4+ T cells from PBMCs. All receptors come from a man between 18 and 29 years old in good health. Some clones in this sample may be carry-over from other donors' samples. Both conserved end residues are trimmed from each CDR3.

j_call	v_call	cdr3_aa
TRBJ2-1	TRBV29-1	SVDGSDSYNEQF
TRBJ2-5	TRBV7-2	ASSLVGLAGGYETQY
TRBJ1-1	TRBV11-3	ASSLEPGTEAF
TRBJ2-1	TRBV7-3	ASRSSGSNNEQF
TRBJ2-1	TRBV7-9	ASSHLEGLQF
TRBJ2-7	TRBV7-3	ASSLGSGSFYEQY
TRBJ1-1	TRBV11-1	ASSLRSEAF
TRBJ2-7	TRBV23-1	ASSHVAVMHYEQY
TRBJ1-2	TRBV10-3	AISENGAEYGYT
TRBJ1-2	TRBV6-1	ASRPAETGNRGYT
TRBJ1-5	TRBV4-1	ASSQDTRGNQPQH
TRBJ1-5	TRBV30	ARHRGPNQPQH
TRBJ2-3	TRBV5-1	ASSLAVGTDTQY
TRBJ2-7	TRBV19	ASKGPATGPYEQY
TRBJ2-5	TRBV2	ASKASGTQETQY
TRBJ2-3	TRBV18	ASSPTVLATDTQY
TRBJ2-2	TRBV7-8	ASSLSGWSGELF
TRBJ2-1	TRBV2	ASGQGLASEF
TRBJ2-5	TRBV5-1	ASSLDSFQETQY
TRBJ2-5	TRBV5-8	ASSLGQTRAGETQY
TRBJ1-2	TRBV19	ASSFSRTGSYGYT
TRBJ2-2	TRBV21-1	ASTLLRTGELF
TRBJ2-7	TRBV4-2	ASSQVAAGTYEQY
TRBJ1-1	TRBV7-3	ASSLLELQNTEAF
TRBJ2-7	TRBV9	ASSPRQEVYEQY
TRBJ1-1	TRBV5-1	ASSSRDANTEAF
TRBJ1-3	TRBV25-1	ASSTGAGGGGNTIY
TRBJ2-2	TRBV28	ASRFIQGYGELF
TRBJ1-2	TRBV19	ASTRFAQGAFGYT
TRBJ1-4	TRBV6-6	ASSYSLTGGEKLF
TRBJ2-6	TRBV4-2	ASSDSSGANVLT
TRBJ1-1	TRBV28	ASRRTMNTEAF
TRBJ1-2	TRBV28	ASYGESYGYT
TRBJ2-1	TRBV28	ASSAPGLAWNEQF
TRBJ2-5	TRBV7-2	ASSLGPGLGKETQY
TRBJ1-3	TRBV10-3	AIGTDSGNTIY
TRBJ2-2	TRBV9	ASTRASATRTGELF
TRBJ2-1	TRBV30	AWTGRYISGIHNEQF
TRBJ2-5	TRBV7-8	ASSPFDAETQY
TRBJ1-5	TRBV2	ASSRQNSNQPQH
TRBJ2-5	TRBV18	ASSPRGQETQY
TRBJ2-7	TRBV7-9	ASSPPQGNYEQY
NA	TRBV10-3	AIKPGQGLGEQY
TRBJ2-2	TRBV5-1	ASSLPAGLGTGELF
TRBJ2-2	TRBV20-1	SAARFRELF
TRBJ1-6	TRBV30	AWRTFLRSPLH
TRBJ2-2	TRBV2	ASSDPSGRARTGELF
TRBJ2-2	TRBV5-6	ASSPRRNTGELF
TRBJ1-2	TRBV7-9	ASSDRDYGYT
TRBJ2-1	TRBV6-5	ASSDRDYNEQF
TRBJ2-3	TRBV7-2	ASTSVSTRYTDTQY
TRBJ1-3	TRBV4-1	ASSPQAHSGNTIY
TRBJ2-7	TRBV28	ASLVVQGREQY
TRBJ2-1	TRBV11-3	ASSLSRTNNEQF
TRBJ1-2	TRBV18	ASSSQGQVNYGYT
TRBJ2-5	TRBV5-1	ASSTGGVGPVQETQY